The T cell receptor beta chain described here comes from a study of T-cell memory formation after mild COVID-19. On the study more broadly: In these data, TCR clusters were largely donor specific. General study results and limits: The authors left the SARS-CoV-2 specificity of second-wave clones peaking on day 37 unconfirmed.

This CDR3 is 13 amino acids long. V lost 4 bases to trimming and J lost 6 bases, with 13 bases between them. Germline CDR1 is SGHVS and CDR2 is FQNEAQ. This clonotype was picked up many times. Its target is unknown. TCRdb recomputed calls from the 5' RACE reads with MiXCR, one row per CDR3 protein. The sample carries roughly 190,000 distinct CDR3 sequences, 10% recorded once. This receptor was identified in a man aged 18-30 years who had mild COVID-19 (a few samples of this study predate the infection). Cell type and time point are not known. This chain joins TRBV7-8 and TRBJ2-7; D possibly uses TRBD1 or TRBD2 (5 bases each). Material: PBMCs or a T cell subset sorted from them (not recorded which). CDR3 loop: CASSWDLTSEQYF. DNA of the CDR3: TGTGCCAGCAGCTGGGACCTTACTTCCGAGCAGTACTTC.